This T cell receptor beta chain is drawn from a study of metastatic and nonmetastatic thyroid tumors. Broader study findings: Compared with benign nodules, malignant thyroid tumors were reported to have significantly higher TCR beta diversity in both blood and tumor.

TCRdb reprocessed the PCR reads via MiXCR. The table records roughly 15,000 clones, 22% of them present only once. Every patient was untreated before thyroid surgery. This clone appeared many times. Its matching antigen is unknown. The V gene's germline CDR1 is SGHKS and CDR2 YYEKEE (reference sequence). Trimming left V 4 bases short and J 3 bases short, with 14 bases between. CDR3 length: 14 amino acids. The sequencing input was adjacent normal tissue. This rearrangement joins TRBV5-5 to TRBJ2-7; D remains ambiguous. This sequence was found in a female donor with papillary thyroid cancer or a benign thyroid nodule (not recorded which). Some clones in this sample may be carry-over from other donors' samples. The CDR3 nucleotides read TGTGCCAGCAGCATCACTACTGGTTTCTACGAGCAGTACTTC. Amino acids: CASSITTGFYEQYF.